Each of the 15 T cell receptor beta chains below was sequenced from the same sample in a study of T-cell memory formation after mild COVID-19. TCRdb called the 5' RACE reads again in MiXCR, with one record for every CDR3 protein. The sample yields some 300,000 distinct CDR3 sequences, 20% seen once. Sequenced: PBMCs or a T cell subset sorted from them (not recorded which). Receptors originate from a young man who had mild COVID-19 (a few samples of this study predate the infection). Cell type and time point are not known.

The V gene is TRBV6-5, the J gene TRBJ2-1; 8 positions match TRBD2. Germline loops: CDR1 MNHEY, CDR2 SVGAGI. The CDR3 consists of 16 residues. V lost 6 bases, J lost 7 bases, and 14 bases stayed unmatched. For the CDR3, the DNA is TGTGCCAGCAGCCCGTGGCTCGGGGGGGCCGGTAATGAGCAGTTCTTC. Protein product: CASSPWLGGAGNEQFF.

There are a few counts of this clonotype. This rearrangement joins TRBV6-5 to TRBJ1-4; D gene ambiguous. This CDR3 contains 15 residues. Per the germline V gene, CDR1 is MNHEY and CDR2 is SVGAGI. Trimming took off 6 bases at V and 3 bases at J, with 14 bases between the two ends. This CDR3 is CASSEGPTSNEKLFF. CDR3 nucleotide sequence: TGTGCCAGCAGCGAAGGTCCGACTTCTAATGAAAAACTGTTTTTT.

This clonotype was observed a few times. The gene calls are TRBV5-1 and TRBJ2-5; a weak D match, TRBD2 (6 bases). From germline, CDR1 is SGHRS and CDR2 YFSETQ. The CDR3 spans 14 residues. V shed 3 bases and J shed 5 bases, with 14 bases lying between them. The DNA of the CDR3 is TGCGCCAGCAGCTGGTCGGGACTCGAGGAGACCCAGTACTTC. Amino acid sequence: CASSWSGLEETQYF.

There are a few counts of this clonotype. The chain has TRBV5-1 and TRBJ2-1; maybe TRBD2 (5 bases). Germline CDR1 SGHRS, CDR2 YFSETQ. This CDR3 is 14 amino acids long. Trimming took 0 bases from V and 7 from J, leaving 11 bases between them. DNA of the CDR3: TGCGCCAGCAGCTTGGGCCAAGCGGAGAATGAGCAGTTCTTC. Protein product: CASSLGQAENEQFF.

The chain links TRBV28 to TRBJ1-1; no reliable D call. The germline V and J ends were trimmed by 4 bases and 11 bases, with 14 bases remaining between them. This CDR3 region has 12 residues. Germline lookup yields CDR1 MDHEN and CDR2 SYDVKM. CDR3 coding DNA: TGTGCCAGCAGTTCCCTGAAGCCGGGCGCTTTCTTT. It yields the protein CASSSLKPGAFF.

This clonotype was detected a few times. The chain is built from TRBV27 and TRBJ1-2; D perhaps matches TRBD1 (5 bases). Trimming removed 5 bases from V and 4 bases from J, with 17 bases in between. The CDR3 covers 15 residues. The germline V gene has CDR1 MNHEY and CDR2 SMNVEV (reference sequence). The CDR3 bases are TGTGCCAGCAGTCTACGCGGGGGTAGTTTCTATGGCTACACCTTC. Translation: CASSLRGGSFYGYTF.

The chain is built from TRBV29-1 and TRBJ1-1, with D unresolved. Germline CDR1 and CDR2: SQVTM and ANQGSEA. Trimming cost V 7 bases and J 11 bases, with 17 bases left between them. The CDR3 extends over 11 amino acids. The CDR3 DNA follows: TGCAGCGCGCGTGGGCACCTTGTTGCTTTCTTT. Translated, it gives CSARGHLVAFF.

This clonotype was detected a few times. CDR3 sequence: CASSRTGIYGYTF. CDR3 DNA sequence: TGTGCCAGTTCTCGGACGGGGATCTATGGCTACACCTTC. This chain links TRBV19 with TRBJ1-2; D not resolved. V lost 8 bases and J 4 bases, leaving 14 bases between the germline ends. Germline assignment: CDR1 LNHDA and CDR2 SQIVND (reference sequence). CDR3 length: 13 amino acids.

The chain recombines TRBV5-1 with TRBJ2-5; D ambiguous. The CDR3 extends over 14 amino acids. Germline CDR1 SGHRS, CDR2 YFSETQ. Trimming removed 2 bases at V and 2 bases at J, with 10 bases between. The CDR3 DNA is TGCGCCAGCAGCTTCGTACAGACGCAAGAGACCCAGTACTTC. This codes for CASSFVQTQETQYF.

This clonotype showed up just a few times. The chain employs TRBV6-1 and TRBJ2-7; 11 bases are a match to TRBD2. The CDR3 has 15 residues. Germline CDR1 MNHNS, CDR2 SASEGT. The J segment lost 3 bases and the V segment lost 8 bases, leaving 9 bases of the junction unmatched. CDR3 DNA: TGTGCCAGCGGTAGCGGGGGGGCCAGAGGCTACGAGCAGTACTTC. This encodes CASGSGGARGYEQYF.

The rearrangement joins TRBV6-2 or TRBV6-3 to TRBJ2-2; D gene ambiguous. The germline gives CDR1 MNHEY, CDR2 SVGEGT. Trimming left V 6 bases short and J 5 bases short, with 13 bases between. This CDR3 spans 14 amino acids. This CDR3 is CASSSRTETGELFF. The CDR3 coding sequence is TGTGCCAGCAGCAGCCGGACCGAGACCGGGGAGCTGTTTTTT.

This clonotype has just one count. The V gene is TRBV12-3 or TRBV12-4, the J gene TRBJ1-2; 9 bases fit TRBD1. The ends lost 6 bases at V and 8 bases at J; junction bases unmatched: 10. The CDR3 totals 14 residues. Written as DNA, the CDR3 is TGTGCCAGCAGCCCAGCGGACAGGGGCAAGGGCTACACCTTC. Amino acid sequence: CASSPADRGKGYTF.

This clonotype was seen a handful of times. V is TRBV6-6 and J is TRBJ1-5, with D perhaps TRBD1 (6 bases). Germline V lookup: CDR1 MNHNY, CDR2 SVGAGI (reference sequence). The CDR3 extends over 13 amino acids. Trimming pared 5 bases from V and 6 bases from J, leaving 11 bases between. CDR3 DNA sequence: TGTGCCAGCAGTAGGAGGGGGGGTCAGCCCCAGCATTTT. As protein: CASSRRGGQPQHF.

The rearrangement joins TRBV7-6 to TRBJ1-4, with TRBD1 matching 8 bases. Germline CDR1 is SGHVS and CDR2 is FNYEAQ. V lost 5 bases, J lost 0 bases, and 8 bases stayed unmatched. This CDR3 contains 17 residues. The CDR3 region has the DNA TGTGCCAGCAGCCTCACAGGGGGAATAGCAACTAATGAAAAACTGTTTTTT. It encodes CASSLTGGIATNEKLFF.

CDR3 region: CASSSTSGEGETQYF. The CDR3 bases are TGCGCCAGCAGCTCAACTAGCGGGGAGGGCGAGACCCAGTACTTC. V gene TRBV5-1 combines with J gene TRBJ2-5; 10 bases fit TRBD2. The CDR3 totals 15 residues. Losses at the gene ends were 3 bases for V and 5 bases for J; bases not matched to a gene: 7. Looked up from germline, CDR1 is SGHRS and CDR2 is YFSETQ.